The 10 T cell receptor beta chains below all came from one sample that was sequenced in a study of human T cells and chemical hapten exposure. Indicated time point: patch test 3, about 24 weeks after DPC sensitization. The treatment was: therapeutic diphenylcyclopropenone sensitization with weekly scalp DPC. TCRdb used MiXCR to reprocess the RACE reads, holding one entry per CDR3 protein. The top ten hold 9% to 12% of the sample, which has approximately 90,000 distinct CDR3 sequences, around 25% seen once. Sequenced here: whole blood, sampled in connection with sensitization to the hapten diphenylcyclopropenone (DPC). The source of these receptors is a man aged 35-49 years with alopecia areata. Some clones in this sample may be carry-over from other donors' samples.

This clonotype was observed once. The J gene is TRBJ2-1, the V gene TRBV11-2, with 12 bases that match TRBD2. Germline CDR1 and CDR2: SGHAT and FQNNGV. V lost 4 bases and J lost 7; bases outside the gene matches: 17. The CDR3 contains 19 residues. The CDR3 coding sequence is TGTGCCAGCAGCTCCTCGACGACCCGACTAGCGGGAGTGCGGAATGAGCAGTTCTTC. This gives the protein CASSSSTTRLAGVRNEQFF.

The chain links TRBV20-1 to TRBJ2-1; TRBD1 might be the D (6 bases). Deletions cut 2 bases from V and 6 bases from J, with 17 bases between. The CDR3 spans 15 residues. Germline V gene lookup returns CDR1 DFQATT and CDR2 SNEGSKA (reference sequence). This CDR3 is CSARSGANGVNEQFF. CDR3 in DNA: TGCAGTGCTAGATCAGGGGCCAACGGGGTCAATGAGCAGTTCTTC.

This clonotype was detected only a few times. This chain uses TRBV11-3 with TRBJ2-1; D is unresolved. The germline V gene has CDR1 SGHNT and CDR2 YENEEA. The CDR3 is 13 residues long. Trimming left V 2 bases short and J 5 bases short, with 7 bases between. The CDR3 sequence is CASSLRRNNEQFF. CDR3 in DNA: TGTGCCAGCAGCTTAAGACGGAACAATGAGCAGTTCTTC.

The chain is built from TRBV5-1 and TRBJ2-4; perhaps TRBD1 as D (6 bases). The CDR3 is 16 residues long. The V end was cut by 4 bases, the J end by 1 base, with 15 bases between. Germline CDR1 and CDR2: SGHRS and YFSETQ. The CDR3 DNA follows: TGCGCCAGCAGCGCAACAGGGAATCGGGCCAAAAACATTCAGTACTTC. This translates into CASSATGNRAKNIQYF.

This clonotype was seen only once. This rearrangement joins TRBV28 to TRBJ2-1, with TRBD1 as a possible D gene (6 bases). V lost 3 bases and J 0 bases, leaving 18 bases between the germline ends. The CDR3 runs 18 residues. The germline CDR1 and CDR2 sequences are MDHEN and SYDVKM. CDR3: CASSFDPSDRSSYNEQFF. CDR3 nucleotides: TGTGCCAGCAGTTTTGATCCCTCCGACAGGAGCTCCTACAATGAGCAGTTCTTC.

J is TRBJ2-4 and V is TRBV18; 11 positions agree with TRBD1. This CDR3 is built from 14 residues. The V and J ends lost 5 bases and 7 bases, in that order; junction bases with no gene match: 4. Per germline, CDR1 KGHSH and CDR2 LQKENI. The CDR3 DNA reads TGTGCCAGCTCATCGGGACAGGGGGAGAACATTCAGTACTTC. It translates to CASSSGQGENIQYF.

This clonotype was recorded at least ten times. This sequence joins TRBV7-2 and TRBJ2-3; TRBD2 agrees at 16 bases. Germline assignment: CDR1 SGHTA and CDR2 FQGNSA. The CDR3 length is 16 residues. V shed 5 bases, J shed 7 bases, and the junction held 6 bases outside the gene matches. CDR3: CASSKGTSGRVHTQYF. The CDR3 bases are TGTGCCAGCAGCAAGGGGACTAGCGGGAGGGTACATACGCAGTATTTT. The full variable domain, with the rest looked up from reference TRBV7-2 and TRBJ2-3, is GAGVSQSPSNKVTEKGKDVELRCDPISGHTALYWYRQSLGQGLEFLIYFQGNSAPDKSGLPSDRFSAERTGGSVSTLTIQRTQQEDSAVYLCASSKGTSGRVHTQYFGPGTRLTVL.

This clonotype turned up a few times. This chain uses TRBV18 with TRBJ2-3; D ambiguous. In germline, CDR1 is KGHSH, CDR2 LQKENI. V was trimmed by 3 bases and J by 6 bases, leaving 7 bases between them. The CDR3 totals 12 residues. The CDR3 sequence is CASSPYLDTQYF. In DNA form, the CDR3 reads TGTGCCAGCTCACCCTACTTGGATACGCAGTATTTT.

This clonotype was detected only once. The chain joins TRBV2 to TRBJ2-6; TRBD1 matches 8 bases. CDR1 and CDR2 (germline): SNHLY, FYNNEI. The length of the CDR3 is 15 residues. J was trimmed by 2 bases and V by 5 bases; bases with no gene match: 2. This CDR3 is CASSKDRAGANVLTF. The DNA for the CDR3 is TGTGCCAGCAGTAAGGACAGGGCTGGGGCCAACGTCCTGACTTTC.

This clonotype came up a few times. V usage is TRBV12-3 or TRBV12-4 and J usage is TRBJ2-7; D unclear. The CDR3 covers 16 residues. The ends were cut back, 2 bases at V and 3 bases at J, with 17 bases in the middle. The CDR3, as DNA: TGTGCCAGCAGTTTAAGGTCACACCGGACCGACTACGAGCAGTACTTC. Its protein product is CASSLRSHRTDYEQYF.